This T cell receptor beta chain was identified during a study of blood T cell repertoires in COVID-19. Study as a whole: T cells, B-cell-depleted T cells, or PBMCs provided the cDNA or gDNA that served as material.

Two negative PCRs, clearance, or symptom resolution had been documented for recovered Cohort 3 donors. CDR3 length: 15 residues. The V and J ends lost 4 bases and 1 base, in that order; junction bases with no gene match: 4. The V gene's germline CDR1 is LGHNT and CDR2 FRNRAP. Profiling relied on immunoSEQ multiplex PCR, and the TCRdb table lists in-frame clones only, not all of them. Of just over 300,000 clones listed, over 75% are singletons. The TCR originated in a middle-aged woman who had recovered from COVID-19. This sequence joins TRBV12-5 and TRBJ2-3, with 8 bases lining up with TRBD2. Sequenced: PBMCs or T cells enriched from blood (not recorded which). In DNA, the CDR3 is TGTGCTAGTGGTTCAAGGACTAGCCGCACAGATACGCAGTATTTT. Protein product: CASGSRTSRTDTQYF.